This T cell receptor beta chain was obtained from a study of CD8 T cells in ankylosing spondylitis (dated by TCRdb to the late 2010s). Notes on the research overall: To find TCR variants linked to disease, the study profiled T cell receptor beta repertoires in ankylosing spondylitis patients and healthy donors. The full study cohort comprised 25 ankylosing spondylitis patients and some 110 healthy donors. Peripheral blood was sampled, and synovial fluid was additionally collected from ankylosing spondylitis patients. The paper as a whole reports these results and caveats: Significant enrichment of the disease-linked clones was reported in matched synovial fluid samples from ankylosing spondylitis patients. The disease-linked clones had a CD8+ phenotype and were found at relatively low frequencies in peripheral blood. Some motif variants were previously reported in synovial fluid and blood of reactive arthritis patients, suggesting common disease-initiation mechanisms. Blood from ankylosing spondylitis patients appeared to be characterized by a TCR beta motif composed of several highly homologous amino acid variants.

This sample was sequenced with an Illumina HiSeq 2500. Quantitative 5'-RACE with molecular barcodes was the method used to prepare the TCR beta libraries. Regarding the original processing steps: A new computational method, built on a probabilistic model of VDJ rearrangement, was used to identify disease-linked TCR variants. The raw public data were reprocessed by TCRdb itself: fastp quality trimming at Q25, MiXCR clonotype calling, in-frame beta chains only. Rows merge per CDR3 protein into single entries with the most common DNA and genes. For this entry, the V and J calls and clone size follow TCRdb and not the study's own pipeline. The sample table shows 230,000 or so distinct CDR3 sequences, and roughly a quarter are seen once. Over 0.55% of the sample is in the top ten clones. The CDR3 runs 13 residues from the cysteine to the phenylalanine. The kept DNA is CDR3 alone, 39 bases in frame from the first base. The V end gives up 6 bases and the J end 0 bases, leaving 5 bases in the junction not matched to a gene. The germline V gene (reference sequence) gives CDR1 as DFQATT and CDR2 as SNEGSKA.

This clonotype was detected only a few times. What this receptor recognizes is not known. The record has no base qualities; no much larger clone is one base away. The TCR originated in a male donor with ankylosing spondylitis or in good health (not recorded which). The receptor chain draws on TRBV20-1 and TRBJ2-7; 7 central bases correspond to TRBD1. Sequenced sample: blood, either unsorted or a sorted T cell fraction (not recorded which). Here the CDR3 is given as CSAPTGSSYEQYF. The DNA reads as follows: TGCAGTGCCCCGACAGGGAGCTCCTACGAGCAGTACTTC.